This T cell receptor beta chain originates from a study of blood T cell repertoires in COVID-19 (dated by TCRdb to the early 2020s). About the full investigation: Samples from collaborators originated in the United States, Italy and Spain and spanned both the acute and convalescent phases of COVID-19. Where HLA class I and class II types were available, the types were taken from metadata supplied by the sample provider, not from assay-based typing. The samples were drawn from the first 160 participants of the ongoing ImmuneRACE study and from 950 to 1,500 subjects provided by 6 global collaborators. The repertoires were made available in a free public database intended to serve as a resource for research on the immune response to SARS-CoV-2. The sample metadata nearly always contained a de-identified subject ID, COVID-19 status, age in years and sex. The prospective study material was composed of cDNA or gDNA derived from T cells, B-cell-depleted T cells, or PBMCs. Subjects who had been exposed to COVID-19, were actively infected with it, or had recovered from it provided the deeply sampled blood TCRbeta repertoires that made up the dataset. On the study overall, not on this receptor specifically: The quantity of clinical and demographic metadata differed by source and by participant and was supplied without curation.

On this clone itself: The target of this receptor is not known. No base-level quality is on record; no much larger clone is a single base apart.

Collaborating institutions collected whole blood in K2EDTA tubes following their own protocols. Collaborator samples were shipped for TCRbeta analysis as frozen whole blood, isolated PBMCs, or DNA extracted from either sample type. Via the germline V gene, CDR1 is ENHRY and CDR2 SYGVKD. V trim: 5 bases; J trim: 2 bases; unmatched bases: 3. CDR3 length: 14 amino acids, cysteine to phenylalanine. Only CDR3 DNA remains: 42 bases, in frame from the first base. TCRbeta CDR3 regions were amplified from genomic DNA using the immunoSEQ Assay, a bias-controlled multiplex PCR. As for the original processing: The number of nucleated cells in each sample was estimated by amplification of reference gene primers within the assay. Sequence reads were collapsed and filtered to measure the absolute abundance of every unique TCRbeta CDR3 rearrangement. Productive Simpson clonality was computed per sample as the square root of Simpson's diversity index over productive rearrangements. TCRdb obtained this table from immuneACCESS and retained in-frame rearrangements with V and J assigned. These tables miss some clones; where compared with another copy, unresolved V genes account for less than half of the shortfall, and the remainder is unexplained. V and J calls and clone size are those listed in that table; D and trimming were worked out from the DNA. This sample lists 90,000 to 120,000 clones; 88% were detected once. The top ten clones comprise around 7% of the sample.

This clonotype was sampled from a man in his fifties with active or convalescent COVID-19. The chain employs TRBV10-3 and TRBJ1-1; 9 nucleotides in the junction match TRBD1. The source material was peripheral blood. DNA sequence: TGTGCCATCAGTAAGGACAGGGGAAACACTGAAGCTTTCTTT. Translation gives CAISKDRGNTEAFF.